Sequencing of this T cell receptor beta chain was carried out in a study of CD8 T cells in ankylosing spondylitis. General observations from the study: A motif of roughly 8 highly homologous TCR beta variants was seen as apparently characteristic of ankylosing spondylitis blood. According to the report, clones linked to the disease were significantly enriched in matched synovial fluid samples taken from ankylosing spondylitis patients.

From the 5' RACE reads, TCRdb called clonotypes with MiXCR, one entry per CDR3 protein. The top ten clones hold 9.5% to 12% of a sample with 150,000 to 200,000 distinct CDR3 sequences, 10% to 15% of them seen once. This clonotype was counted only a few times. What it binds is not known. The sequence was collected from a female donor with ankylosing spondylitis or in good health (not recorded which). The sample consisted of blood, either unsorted or a sorted T cell fraction (not recorded which).

CDR3 sequence (DNA): TGTGCCTGGACAGGGGCTGGAAACACCATATATTTT. The encoded protein is CAWTGAGNTIYF. The chain combines TRBV30 with TRBJ1-3; D is possibly TRBD1 (6 bases). The CDR3 sequence is 12 residues long. V was cut by 4 bases and J by 2 bases, with 6 bases left in between. Looked up from germline, CDR1 is GTSNPN and CDR2 is SVGIG (reference sequence).